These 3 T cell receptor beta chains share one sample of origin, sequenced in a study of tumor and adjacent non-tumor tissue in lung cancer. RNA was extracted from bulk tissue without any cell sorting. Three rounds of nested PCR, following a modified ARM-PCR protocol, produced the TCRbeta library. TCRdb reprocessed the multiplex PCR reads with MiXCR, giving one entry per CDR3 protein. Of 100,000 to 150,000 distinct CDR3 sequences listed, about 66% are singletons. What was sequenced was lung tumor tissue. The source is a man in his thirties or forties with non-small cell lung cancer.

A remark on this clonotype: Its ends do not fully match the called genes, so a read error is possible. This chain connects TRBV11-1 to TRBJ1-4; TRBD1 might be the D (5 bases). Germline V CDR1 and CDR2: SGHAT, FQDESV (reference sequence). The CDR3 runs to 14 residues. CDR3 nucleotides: TGTGCTAGCAGCCCGGATGTCGGGGACGGGGGACTGTTTTTT. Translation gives CASSPDVGDGGLFF.

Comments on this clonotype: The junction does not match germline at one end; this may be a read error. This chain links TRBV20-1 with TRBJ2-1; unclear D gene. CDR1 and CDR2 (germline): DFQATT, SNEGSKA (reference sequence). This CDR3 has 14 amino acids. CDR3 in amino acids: CSTMCYRSYYEQFF. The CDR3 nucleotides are TGCAGTACTATGTGCTACCGCTCCTACTATGAGCAGTTCTTC.

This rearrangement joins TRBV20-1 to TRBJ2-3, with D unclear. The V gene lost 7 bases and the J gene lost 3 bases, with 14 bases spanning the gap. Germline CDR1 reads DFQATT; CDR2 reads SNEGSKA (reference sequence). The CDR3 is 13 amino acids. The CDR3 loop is CSVGVDLTDTQYF. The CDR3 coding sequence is TGCAGTGTCGGAGTAGATTTGACAGATACGCAGTATTTT.